The clone carrying this T cell receptor (beta chain) was seen many times. Antigen: not known. This entry belongs to a study of T cells in Graves' hyperthyroidism and ophthalmopathy. Findings and limits, study-wide: Ophthalmopathy was model-predicted a median roughly six months pre-onset. Peripheral blood also featured most of the thyroid clonotypes expanded above 0.001.

The diagnoses drew upon clinical symptoms, serum thyroxine and TRAb, thyroid ultrasound and orbital computed tomography. Extraction of PBMCs used roughly 9.6 ml of fresh peripheral blood. RNA transcripts provided the source from which TCR beta CDR3 regions were amplified. TCR CDR3 regions were first amplified by RT-PCR with HTBI primers. TCRdb re-called the multiplex PCR reads with MiXCR, one entry per CDR3 protein. This table holds some 340,000 distinct CDR3 sequences, roughly 13% found once. This receptor was identified in a woman aged 40 to 55 with Graves' ophthalmopathy. Input material: blood.

CDR3 protein: CASSLGGTFYNEQFF. CDR3 sequence (DNA): TGTGCCAGCAGCTTAGGGGGAACCTTCTACAATGAGCAGTTCTTC. The genes are TRBV11-2 and TRBJ2-1; D is ambiguous. V was pared by 1 base and J by 3 bases, with 10 bases between. The CDR3 runs to 15 residues. CDR1 is SGHAT and CDR2 is FQNNGV in the germline V gene.